This passage covers 20 T cell receptor beta chains from one sample sequenced in a study of T cell responses to AZD1222 COVID-19 vaccine. Clones were read by immunoSEQ multiplex PCR, and TCRdb kept only the in-frame ones, dropping some. This table has about 170,000 clones, 93% appearing once. Sequenced here: peripheral blood, sampled on day 0 of AZD1222 vaccination. These TCRs come from an adult in good health.

The chain carries TRBV30 and TRBJ1-5, with TRBD1 identical over 7 bases. Trimming removed 4 bases from V and 7 bases from J; junction bases left unmatched: 7. CDR1 is GTSNPN and CDR2 is SVGIG in the germline V gene (reference sequence). The CDR3 is 13 amino acids. Written as DNA, the CDR3 is TGTGCCTGGAACAGGGGAAGTGGCCAGCCCCAGCATTTT. This translates into CAWNRGSGQPQHF.

The J gene is TRBJ2-3, the V gene TRBV10-1; TRBD2 is a possible D gene (6 bases). CDR1 WNHNN and CDR2 SYGVQD come from the germline V gene (reference sequence). CDR3 length equals 14 residues. V was clipped by 3 bases and J by 6 bases, with 13 bases between them. The CDR3 protein is CASSDGGTPDTQYF. The CDR3 coding sequence is TGCGCCAGCAGTGACGGGGGAACTCCGGATACGCAGTATTTT.

The chain joins TRBV30 to TRBJ1-4; no reliable D call. V gave up 5 bases and J gave up 0 bases, with 10 bases separating them. The CDR3 spans 14 residues. CDR1 is GTSNPN and CDR2 is SVGIG in the germline V gene (reference sequence). The CDR3 DNA reads as TGTGCCTGGTATCCGGATACAACTAATGAAAAACTGTTTTTT. Protein: CAWYPDTTNEKLFF.

V gene TRBV7-9 combines with J gene TRBJ1-4; D not resolved. V lost 5 bases, J lost 8 bases, and 9 bases lay in between. Germline V gene data show CDR1 as SEHNR and CDR2 as FQNEAQ (reference sequence). The length of the CDR3 is 12 residues. In nucleotides, the CDR3 is TGTGCCAGCAGCCCAGTTGAGGAAAAACTGTTTTTT. Its protein is CASSPVEEKLFF.

V usage is TRBV3-1 (or the pseudogene TRBV3-2) and J usage is TRBJ2-3; 13 bases are shared with TRBD2. CDR3 length: 16 residues. Germline trimming cut 0 bases from V and 5 bases from J; bases unmatched to any gene: 2. The germline V gene has CDR1 LGHDT and CDR2 YNNKEL (reference sequence). The CDR3 DNA is TGTGCCAGCAGCCAAGAAAGACTAGCGGGGGGAGATACGCAGTATTTT. Its translation: CASSQERLAGGDTQYF.

The chain couples TRBV6-4 to TRBJ2-5, with 7 bases matching TRBD1. V trimming: 0 bases; J trimming: 7 bases; junction bases outside the gene matches: 23. Germline V CDR1 and CDR2: MRHNA, SNTAGT. This CDR3 has 20 residues. The CDR3 sequence: CASSDSRRIGQAPPGWTQYF. The CDR3 DNA follows: TGTGCCAGCAGTGACTCTAGGAGGATAGGACAGGCTCCTCCGGGATGGACCCAGTACTTC.

The gene calls are TRBV3-1 (or the pseudogene TRBV3-2) and TRBJ1-5, with a possible D match to TRBD1 (5 bases). V gave up 1 base and J gave up 3 bases, with 10 bases separating them. Germline CDR1 is LGHDT and CDR2 is YNNKEL (reference sequence). The CDR3 consists of 15 residues. The CDR3 region is CASSQGGTPNQPQHF. CDR3 DNA: TGTGCCAGCAGCCAAGGGGGGACCCCCAATCAGCCCCAGCATTTT.

This chain joins TRBV18 and TRBJ1-1, with no clear D. The CDR3 is 14 amino acids. V lost 4 bases to trimming and J lost 0 bases, with 9 bases between them. The germline gives CDR1 KGHSH, CDR2 LQKENI. CDR3 coding DNA: TGTGCCAGCTCACTCCCATTAGTGAACACTGAAGCTTTCTTT. Translated, it gives CASSLPLVNTEAFF.

The chain recombines TRBV27 with TRBJ1-1; 8 nucleotides agree with TRBD1. The CDR3 spans 14 residues. Per germline, CDR1 MNHEY and CDR2 SMNVEV (reference sequence). The trim removed 6 bases at V and 4 bases at J, leaving 7 bases unmatched. CDR3 amino acids: CASSTTGVGTEAFF. The CDR3 DNA reads as TGTGCCAGCAGCACGACAGGGGTGGGCACTGAAGCTTTCTTT.

The CDR3 sequence is CASQTGSSGNTIYF. CDR3 sequence (DNA): TGTGCCAGCCAAACAGGGAGCTCTGGAAACACCATATATTTT. The rearrangement links TRBV3-1 (or the pseudogene TRBV3-2) to TRBJ1-3, with D perhaps TRBD1 (6 bases). Trimming removed 8 bases at V and 0 bases at J, with 11 bases between. The CDR3 loop spans 14 amino acids. Germline V gene lookup returns CDR1 LGHDT and CDR2 YNNKEL (reference sequence).

The rearrangement links TRBV6-5 to TRBJ1-5, with unresolved D. The CDR3 sequence is 15 residues long. V lost 6 bases, J lost 4 bases, and 16 bases lay in between. Germline V lookup: CDR1 MNHEY, CDR2 SVGAGI. CDR3 sequence (DNA): TGTGCCAGCAGGAAGGACGGCTTAGGGAATCAGCCCCAGCATTTT. It yields the protein CASRKDGLGNQPQHF.

As for this clone: Mismatch with germline at one junction end may stem from a read error. The chain joins TRBV14 to TRBJ2-5; TRBD2 matches at 8 bases. The V gene's germline CDR1 is SGHDN and CDR2 FVKESK. The CDR3 spans 19 residues. The CDR3 bases are TGTGCCAGCAACCAAGTGACCAGTTTCACGCGGGAGGTCGGCGAGACCCAGTACTTC. It specifies CASNQVTSFTREVGETQYF. The full variable domain, its missing parts supplied by reference TRBV14 and TRBJ2-5, is EAGVTQFPSHSVIEKGQTVTLRCDPISGHDNLYWYRRVMGKEIKFLLHFVKESKQDESGMPNNRFLAERTGGTYSTLKVQPAELEDSGVYFCASNQVTSFTREVGETQYFGPGTRLLVL.

This clone was observed a single time. The chain joins TRBV19 to TRBJ2-1, with 9 positions matching TRBD1. V lost 7 bases and J lost 4; bases outside the gene matches: 5. The CDR3 contains 14 residues. The germline V gene has CDR1 LNHDA and CDR2 SQIVND (reference sequence). The CDR3 protein is CASMLQGAYNEQFF. The CDR3 region has the DNA TGTGCCAGTATGTTACAGGGGGCGTACAATGAGCAGTTCTTC.

This sequence joins TRBV6-6 and TRBJ1-2, with D tentatively TRBD1 (6 bases). The CDR3 has 16 residues. With 5 bases removed from V and 2 bases from J, the gap between germline ends came to 18 bases. CDR1 MNHNY and CDR2 SVGAGI come from the germline V gene (reference sequence). The CDR3 loop is CASSRLVGGQNYGYTF. DNA of the CDR3: TGTGCCAGCAGTCGTCTAGTTGGGGGGCAAAACTATGGCTACACCTTC.

CDR3 nucleotides: TGCGCCAGCAGAACGATCGACGGGGGCTACACCTTC. Protein sequence: CASRTIDGGYTF. This chain links TRBV5-1 with TRBJ1-2; no definite D call. This CDR3 comprises 12 residues. Trimming removed 5 bases at V and 8 bases at J, with 13 bases between. Germline CDR1 is SGHRS and CDR2 is YFSETQ.

The V and J genes are TRBV10-2 and TRBJ2-1, with 12 bases fitting TRBD1. The CDR3 contains 15 residues. V trimming: 8 bases; J trimming: 7 bases; junction bases outside the gene matches: 9. The germline CDR1 and CDR2 sequences are WSHSY and SAAADI. The CDR3 DNA sequence: TGCGCCAGCCTGTCCGGGACAGGGGGCAGGAATGAGCAGTTCTTC. It translates to CASLSGTGGRNEQFF.

This chain connects TRBV7-2 to TRBJ2-1; 10 nucleotides match TRBD2. Trimming took 5 bases from V and 5 from J; bases not matched to a gene: 6. CDR3 length equals 15 residues. The germline V gene has CDR1 SGHTA and CDR2 FQGNSA. CDR3 sequence reads: CASSPWTSGHNEQFF. The CDR3 bases are TGTGCCAGCAGCCCCTGGACTAGCGGACACAATGAGCAGTTCTTC.

This sequence joins TRBV2 and TRBJ2-6, with 13 bases lining up with TRBD2. CDR1 and CDR2 (germline): SNHLY, FYNNEI. The CDR3 totals 18 residues. The V gene end was trimmed by 7 bases and the J gene end by 0 bases; junction bases not matched to a gene: 6. The CDR3 coding sequence is TGTGCCAGCATTTTTGGGACTAGCGGGAACTCTGGGGCCAACGTCCTGACTTTC. This sequence encodes CASIFGTSGNSGANVLTF.

This clone was detected only a few times. CDR3 coding DNA: TGTGCCAGCAGCCTTAAGACAGGAACAGGTAGTCAGCCCCAGCATTTT. This encodes CASSLKTGTGSQPQHF. The chain combines TRBV7-2 with TRBJ1-5; the D gene is possibly TRBD1 (6 bases). Per germline, CDR1 SGHTA and CDR2 FQGNSA. V was pared by 5 bases and J by 6 bases, with 20 bases between. The CDR3 is 16 amino acids.

In nucleotides, the CDR3 is TGTGCCAGCAGCCAAGATGGAGGGGCTAGAGCTCGGGATACGCAGTATTTT. Amino acids: CASSQDGGARARDTQYF. The chain recombines TRBV3-1 (or the pseudogene TRBV3-2) with TRBJ2-3; D is perhaps TRBD2 (6 bases). This CDR3 has 17 amino acids. V gave up 0 bases and J gave up 6 bases, with 19 bases separating them. Per germline, CDR1 LGHDT and CDR2 YNNKEL (reference sequence).